This TCR beta chain stems from a study of blood T cell repertoires in COVID-19. About the study: Samples came from the United States, Italy and Spain, spanning acute and convalescent COVID-19.

The CDR3 covers 13 residues. The V end was cut by 4 bases, the J end by 4 bases, with 8 bases between. TCRdb keeps only in-frame clones here, not all; method: immunoSEQ multiplex PCR. Of over 200,000 clones listed, around 86% are singletons. Donors were grouped by their self-reported clinical history. Recovered Cohort 3 donors showed two negative PCRs, clearance, or symptom resolution. The material sequenced was PBMCs or T cells enriched from blood (not recorded which). This TCR was recovered from a man aged 18-30 years who had recovered from COVID-19. This chain joins TRBV12-3 or TRBV12-4 and TRBJ2-1, with a possible D match to TRBD1 (6 bases). The chain's CDR3 is CASSSGHYNEQFF. In DNA, the CDR3 is TGTGCCAGCAGTTCGGGACATTACAATGAGCAGTTCTTC.